Listed below are T cell receptor beta chains from one sample, sequenced in a study of T cells after yellow fever vaccination. One entry per CDR3 protein results from TCRdb running MiXCR on the 5' RACE reads. There are some 300,000 distinct CDR3 sequences in the sample; 8% to 9.5% occur only once, and approximately 16% lies in the top ten. The input for sequencing was PBMCs, taken roughly 45 days after the first yellow fever vaccination. The origin of the receptors is a man between 18 and 29 years old who received the YFV17D yellow fever vaccine. Both conserved end residues are part of each CDR3. D genes are given only for firm matches. Part of the rows lack a size; the others show once, few, many or a class for expanded clones.

j_gene	abundance	d_gene	v_gene	CDR3aa	CDR3nt
TRBJ2-2	-	TRBD2	TRBV12-3/TRBV12-4	CASSFGGGMAGELFF	TGTGCCAGCAGTTTCGGCGGGGGAATGGCCGGGGAGCTGTTTTTT
TRBJ2-3	-	TRBD2	TRBV7-3	CASSLRGVGTDTQYF	TGTGCCAGCAGCCTACGGGGGGTGGGCACAGATACGCAGTATTTT
TRBJ1-1	-	TRBD1	TRBV5-4	CASSQTGDMNTEAFF	TGTGCCAGCAGCCAGACAGGGGACATGAACACTGAAGCTTTCTTT
TRBJ1-1	-	-	TRBV7-3	CASSLGARGTEAFF	TGTGCCAGCAGCTTGGGGGCGCGGGGCACTGAAGCTTTCTTT
TRBJ2-2	few	TRBD2	TRBV9	CASSVGAGGLANTGELFF	TGTGCCAGCAGCGTGGGAGCGGGGGGCCTAGCGAACACCGGGGAGCTGTTTTTT
TRBJ2-2	few	-	TRBV20-1	CSAPDFYTGELFF	TGCAGTGCTCCGGACTTCTACACCGGGGAGCTGTTTTTT
TRBJ1-2	few	-	TRBV5-1	CASSPDTGYDYGYTF	TGCGCCAGCAGCCCGGACACCGGATATGACTATGGCTACACCTTC
TRBJ2-6	-	-	TRBV7-2	CASSLGPMAGANVLTF	TGTGCCAGCAGCTTAGGTCCCATGGCTGGGGCCAACGTCCTGACTTTC
TRBJ2-6	-	-	TRBV6-5	CASSYGAWVANVLTF	TGTGCCAGCAGTTACGGTGCCTGGGTCGCCAACGTCCTGACTTTC
TRBJ2-5	many	-	TRBV7-8	CASSLAPRGQETQYF	TGTGCCAGCAGCTTAGCCCCCAGGGGACAAGAGACCCAGTACTTC
TRBJ1-5	many	-	TRBV5-1	CASSPDMQGQPQHF	TGCGCCAGCAGTCCTGACATGCAGGGCCAGCCCCAGCATTTT
TRBJ1-2	few	-	TRBV4-3	CASSQYPGLNYGYTF	TGCGCCAGCAGCCAGTACCCGGGGCTGAACTATGGCTACACCTTC
TRBJ2-5	few	-	TRBV5-1	CASSLGRTQETQYF	TGCGCCAGCAGCTTGGGGAGGACCCAAGAGACCCAGTACTTC
TRBJ1-4	-	-	TRBV18	CASSPDLKEKLFF	TGTGCCAGCTCGCCAGACTTGAAAGAAAAACTGTTTTTT
TRBJ2-2	many	-	TRBV7-2	CASSLAGNTGELFF	TGTGCCAGCAGCTTAGCTGGGAACACCGGGGAGCTGTTTTTT
TRBJ1-6	few	TRBD1	TRBV4-1	CASSQEGTGGWSPLHF	TGCGCCAGCAGCCAAGAGGGGACAGGGGGCTGGTCACCCCTCCACTTT
TRBJ2-2	many	-	TRBV7-2	CASSLAPNTGELFF	TGCGCCAGCAGCTTAGCGCCGAACACCGGGGAGCTGTTTTTT
TRBJ2-7	-	TRBD2	TRBV15	CATSRGGITEQYF	TGTGCCACCAGCAGGGGAGGGATCACCGAGCAGTACTTC
TRBJ2-5	few	TRBD2	TRBV18	CASSPNSGVQETQYF	TGTGCCAGCTCACCTAATAGCGGGGTACAAGAGACCCAGTACTTC
TRBJ2-3	few	-	TRBV5-1	CASSLGLYSEPADTQYF	TGCGCCAGCAGCTTGGGGCTTTATAGCGAACCAGCAGATACGCAGTATTTT
TRBJ1-6	-	-	TRBV20-1	CSARGDNSPLHF	TGCAGTGCTAGGGGGGATAATTCACCCCTCCACTTT
TRBJ2-1	many	TRBD2	TRBV7-2	CASSLGLAPFF	TGTGCCAGCAGCTTAGGACTAGCGCCGTTCTTC